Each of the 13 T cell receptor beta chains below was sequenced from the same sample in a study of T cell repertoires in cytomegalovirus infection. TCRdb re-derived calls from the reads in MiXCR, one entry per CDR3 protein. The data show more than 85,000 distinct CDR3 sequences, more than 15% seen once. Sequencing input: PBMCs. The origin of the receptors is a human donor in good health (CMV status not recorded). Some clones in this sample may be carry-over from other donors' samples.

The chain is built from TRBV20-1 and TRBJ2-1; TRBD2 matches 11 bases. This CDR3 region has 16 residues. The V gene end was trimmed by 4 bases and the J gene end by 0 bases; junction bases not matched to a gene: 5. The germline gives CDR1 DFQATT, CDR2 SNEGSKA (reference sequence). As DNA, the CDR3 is TGCAGTGCTACACTAGCGGGGGCCCTCTCCTACAATGAGCAGTTCTTC. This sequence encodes CSATLAGALSYNEQFF.

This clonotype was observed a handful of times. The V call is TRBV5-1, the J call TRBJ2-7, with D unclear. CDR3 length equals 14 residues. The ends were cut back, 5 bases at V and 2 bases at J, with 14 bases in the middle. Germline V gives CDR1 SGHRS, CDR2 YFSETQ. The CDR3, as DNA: TGCGCCAGCAGAGCTCCTAGTATGCCCTACGAGCAGTACTTC. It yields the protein CASRAPSMPYEQYF. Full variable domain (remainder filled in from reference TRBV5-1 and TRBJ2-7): KAGVTQTPRYLIKTRGQQVTLSCSPISGHRSVSWYQQTPGQGLQFLFEYFSETQRNKGNFPGRFSGRQFSNSRSEMNVSTLELGDSALYLCASRAPSMPYEQYFGPGTRLTVT.

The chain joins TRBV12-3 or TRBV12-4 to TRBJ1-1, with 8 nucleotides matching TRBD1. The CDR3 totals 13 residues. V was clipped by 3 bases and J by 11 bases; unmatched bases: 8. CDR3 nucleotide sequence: TGTGCCAGCAGTTTGACAGGGGTGACTCATGCTTTCTTT. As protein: CASSLTGVTHAFF.

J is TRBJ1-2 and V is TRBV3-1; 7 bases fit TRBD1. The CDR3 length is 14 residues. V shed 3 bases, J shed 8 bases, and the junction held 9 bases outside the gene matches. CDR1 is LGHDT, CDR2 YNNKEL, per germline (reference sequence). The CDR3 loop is CASSHLGQNGGYTF. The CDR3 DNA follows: TGTGCCAGCAGCCACCTGGGACAGAACGGAGGCTACACCTTC.

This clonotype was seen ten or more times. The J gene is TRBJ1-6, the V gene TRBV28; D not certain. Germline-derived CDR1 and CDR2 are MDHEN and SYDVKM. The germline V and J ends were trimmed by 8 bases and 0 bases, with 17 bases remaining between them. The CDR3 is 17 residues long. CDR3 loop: CASRWRALSSYNSPLHF. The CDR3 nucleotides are TGTGCCAGCCGTTGGAGGGCCCTAAGCTCCTATAATTCACCCCTCCACTTT.

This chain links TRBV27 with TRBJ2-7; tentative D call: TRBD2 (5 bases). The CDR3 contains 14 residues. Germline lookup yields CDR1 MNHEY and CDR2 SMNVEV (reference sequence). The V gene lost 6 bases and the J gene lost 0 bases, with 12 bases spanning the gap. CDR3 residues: CASSRGSGSYEQYF. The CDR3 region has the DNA TGTGCCAGCAGCAGAGGGTCGGGCTCCTACGAGCAGTACTTC.

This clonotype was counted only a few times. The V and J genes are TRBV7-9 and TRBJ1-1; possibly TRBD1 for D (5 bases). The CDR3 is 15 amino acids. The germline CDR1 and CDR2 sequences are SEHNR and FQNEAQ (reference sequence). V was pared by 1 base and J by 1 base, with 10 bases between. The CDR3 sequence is CASSLGRGGNTEAFF. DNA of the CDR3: TGTGCCAGCAGCTTAGGAAGGGGAGGGAACACTGAAGCTTTCTTT.

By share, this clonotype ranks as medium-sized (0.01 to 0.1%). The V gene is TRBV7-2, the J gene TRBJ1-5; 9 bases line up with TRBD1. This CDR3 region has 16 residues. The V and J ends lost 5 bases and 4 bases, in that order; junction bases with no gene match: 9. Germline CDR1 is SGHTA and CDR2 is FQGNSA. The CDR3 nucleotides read TGTGCCAGCAGCGGATACAGGGGGCGCGAAAATCAGCCCCAGCATTTT. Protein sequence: CASSGYRGRENQPQHF.

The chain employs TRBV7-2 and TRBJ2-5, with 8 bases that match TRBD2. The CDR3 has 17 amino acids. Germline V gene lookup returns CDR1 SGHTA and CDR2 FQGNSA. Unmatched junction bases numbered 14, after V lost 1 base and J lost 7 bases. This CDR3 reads CASSLGGSGGGQVTQYF. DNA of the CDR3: TGTGCCAGCAGCTTAGGGGGCTCGGGGGGGGGCCAGGTGACCCAGTACTTC.

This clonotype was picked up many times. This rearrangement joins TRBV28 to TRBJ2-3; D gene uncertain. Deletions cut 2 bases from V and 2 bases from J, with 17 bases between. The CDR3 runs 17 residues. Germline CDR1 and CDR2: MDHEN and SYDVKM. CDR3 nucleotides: TGTGCCAGCAGTTTAGGGTCTGCGGCCGCCCCCACAGATACGCAGTATTTT. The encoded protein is CASSLGSAAAPTDTQYF.

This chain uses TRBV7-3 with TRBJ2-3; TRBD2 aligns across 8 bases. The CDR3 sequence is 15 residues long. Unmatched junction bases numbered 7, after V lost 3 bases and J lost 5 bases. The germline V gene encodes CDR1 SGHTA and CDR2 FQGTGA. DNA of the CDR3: TGTGCCAGCAGCTTGAACGGGGGGGCCGTAGATACGCAGTATTTT. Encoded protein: CASSLNGGAVDTQYF.

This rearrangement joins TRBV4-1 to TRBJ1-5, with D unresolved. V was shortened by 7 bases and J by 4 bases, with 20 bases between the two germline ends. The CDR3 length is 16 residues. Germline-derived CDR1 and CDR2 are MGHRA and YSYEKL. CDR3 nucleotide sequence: TGCGCCAGCATCGATATCAGGCAGGTTAGTAATCAGCCCCAGCATTTT. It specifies CASIDIRQVSNQPQHF.

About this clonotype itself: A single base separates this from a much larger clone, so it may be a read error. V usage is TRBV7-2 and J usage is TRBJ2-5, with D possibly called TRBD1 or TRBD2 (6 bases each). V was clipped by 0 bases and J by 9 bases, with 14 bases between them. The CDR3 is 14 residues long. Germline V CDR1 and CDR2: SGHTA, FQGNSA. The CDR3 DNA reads TGTGCCAGCAGCTTAGCGGGGGGCCGGGAGCCCCAGTACTTC. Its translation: CASSLAGGREPQYF.